One and the same sample provided the 5 T cell receptor beta chains below, sequenced in a study of T cell responses to AZD1222 COVID-19 vaccine. Using immunoSEQ multiplex PCR, the repertoire was profiled, and TCRdb retains in-frame clones only, with some absent. The table has roughly 100,000 clones, around 76% seen once; the top ten hold 4.5% to 6%. Sample: peripheral blood, taken on day 0 of AZD1222 vaccination. The receptors derive from an adult in good health.

The chain is built from TRBV5-4 and TRBJ1-4, with 8 bases matching TRBD1. The germline V gene has CDR1 SGHNT and CDR2 YYREEE (reference sequence). The CDR3 sequence is 14 residues long. With V trimmed by 5 bases and J by 8 bases, 8 bases remained unmatched. This chain's CDR3 is CASSPRGPGEKLFF. Written as DNA, the CDR3 is TGTGCCAGCAGTCCCAGGGGGCCGGGAGAAAAACTGTTTTTT.

The chain combines TRBV6-5 with TRBJ1-6; 7 bases match TRBD1. Germline CDR1 is MNHEY and CDR2 is SVGAGI. This CDR3 region has 13 residues. V trimming: 7 bases; J trimming: 9 bases; junction bases outside the gene matches: 6. The CDR3 loop is CASTVRGISPLHF. The DNA of the CDR3 is TGTGCCAGCACAGTCAGGGGGATTTCACCCCTCCACTTT.

This clone was found a few times. V usage is TRBV5-4 and J usage is TRBJ1-2; D remains ambiguous. The CDR3 consists of 13 residues. V lost 0 bases, J lost 5 bases, and 8 bases lay in between. Germline assignment: CDR1 SGHNT and CDR2 YYREEE (reference sequence). The CDR3 sequence: CASSLAAEYGYTF. The CDR3 nucleotides are TGTGCCAGCAGCTTGGCCGCGGAGTATGGCTACACCTTC.

The V and J genes are TRBV25-1 and TRBJ2-7, with D uncertain. The CDR3 spans 13 residues. The V gene's germline CDR1 is MGHDK and CDR2 SYGVNS. The germline V and J ends were trimmed by 3 bases and 9 bases, with 15 bases remaining between them. DNA of the CDR3: TGTGCCAGCAGTGAGGCTCTACTCAGGCCGCAGTACTTC. Translated, it gives CASSEALLRPQYF.

This clone was seen many times. This CDR3 reads CASSSLTGALDEQYF. The CDR3 nucleotides read TGCGCCAGCAGCTCTTTGACGGGGGCCTTGGACGAGCAGTACTTC. The chain couples TRBV4-3 to TRBJ2-7, with D perhaps assigned TRBD1 or TRBD2 (6 bases each). Trimming left V 5 bases short and J 5 bases short, with 19 bases between. The germline CDR1 and CDR2 sequences are LGHNA and YSLEER. The CDR3 length is 15 residues.